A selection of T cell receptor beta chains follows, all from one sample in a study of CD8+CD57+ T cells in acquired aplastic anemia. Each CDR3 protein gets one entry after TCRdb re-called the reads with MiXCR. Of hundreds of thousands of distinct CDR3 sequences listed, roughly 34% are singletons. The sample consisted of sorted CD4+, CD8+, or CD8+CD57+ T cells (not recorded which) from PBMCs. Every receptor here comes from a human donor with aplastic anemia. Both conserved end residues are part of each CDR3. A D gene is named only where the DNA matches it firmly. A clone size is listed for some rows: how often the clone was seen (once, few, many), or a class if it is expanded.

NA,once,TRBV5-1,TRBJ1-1,CASSDGSRFEAFF,TGCGCCAGCAGCGACGGCAGCCGTTTTGAAGCTTTCTTT
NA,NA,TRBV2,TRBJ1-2,CASSEFGREGGYTF,TGTGCCAGCAGTGAGTTTGGCAGGGAGGGCGGCTACACCTTC
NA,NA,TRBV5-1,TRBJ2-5,CASSLAVGETQYF,TGCGCCAGCAGCTTGGCCGTTGGAGAGACCCAGTACTTC
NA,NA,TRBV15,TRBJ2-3,CATSRDRSSADTQYF,TGTGCCACCAGCAGAGATCGATCTAGCGCAGATACGCAGTACTTT
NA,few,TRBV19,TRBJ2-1,CASSIRLGGGNYNEQFF,TGTGCCAGTAGTATCAGACTAGGGGGAGGGAACTACAATGAGCAGTTCTTC
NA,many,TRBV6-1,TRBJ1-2,CASSDPSRTVVGYTF,TGTGCCAGCAGTGACCCATCAAGGACGGTCGTTGGCTACACCTTC
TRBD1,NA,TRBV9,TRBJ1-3,CASSPQGQDGSTIYF,TGCGCCAGCAGCCCCCAAGGACAGGACGGAAGCACCATATATTTT
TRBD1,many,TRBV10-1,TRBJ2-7,CASSGTGGEQYF,TGCGCCAGCAGTGGGACAGGGGGCGAGCAGTACTTC
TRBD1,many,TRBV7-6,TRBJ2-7,CASSPGTGGYEQYF,TGTGCCAGCAGCCCGGGGACAGGGGGCTACGAGCAGTACTTC
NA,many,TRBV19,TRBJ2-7,CASSTTGSREYF,TGTGCCAGTAGTACCACAGGATCTCGGGAGTACTTC
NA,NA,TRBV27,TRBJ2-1,CASKASAYNEQFF,TGTGCCAGCAAGGCTAGTGCATACAATGAGCAGTTCTTC
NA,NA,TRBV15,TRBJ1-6,CATSRDQRNSPLHF,TGTGCCACCAGCAGAGATCAACGGAATTCACCCCTCCACTTT
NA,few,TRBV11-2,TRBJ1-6,CASSLVFRGSSYNSPLHF,TGTGCCAGCAGCTTAGTTTTCCGGGGGAGCTCCTATAATTCACCCCTCCACTTT
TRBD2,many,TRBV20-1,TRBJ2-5,CSAASGVETQYF,TGCAGTGCGGCTAGCGGGGTAGAGACCCAGTACTTC
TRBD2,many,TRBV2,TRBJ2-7,CASSGLAGGVEQYF,TGTGCCAGCAGTGGACTAGCGGGAGGGGTCGAGCAGTACTTC
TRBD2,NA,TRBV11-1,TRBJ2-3,CASSRGTSGSTDTQYF,TGTGCCAGCAGCAGAGGGACTAGCGGGAGCACAGATACGCAGTATTTT
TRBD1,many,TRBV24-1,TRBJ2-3,CATSDPGQGGTDTQYF,TGTGCCACCAGTGATCCAGGACAGGGGGGCACAGATACGCAGTATTTT
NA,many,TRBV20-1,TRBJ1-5,CSARRDYSNQPQHF,TGCAGTGCTAGAAGGGATTATAGCAATCAGCCCCAGCATTTT
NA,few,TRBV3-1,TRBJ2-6,CASSPGTAGANVLTF,TGTGCCAGCAGCCCCGGGACCGCCGGGGCCAACGTCCTGACTTTC
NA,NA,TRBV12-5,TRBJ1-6,CASGLFQGGSPLHF,TGTGCTAGTGGTTTGTTCCAGGGAGGATCACCCCTCCACTTT
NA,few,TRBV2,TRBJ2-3,CASSQDTVIADTQYF,TGTGCCAGCAGCCAAGATACAGTGATCGCAGATACGCAGTATTTT